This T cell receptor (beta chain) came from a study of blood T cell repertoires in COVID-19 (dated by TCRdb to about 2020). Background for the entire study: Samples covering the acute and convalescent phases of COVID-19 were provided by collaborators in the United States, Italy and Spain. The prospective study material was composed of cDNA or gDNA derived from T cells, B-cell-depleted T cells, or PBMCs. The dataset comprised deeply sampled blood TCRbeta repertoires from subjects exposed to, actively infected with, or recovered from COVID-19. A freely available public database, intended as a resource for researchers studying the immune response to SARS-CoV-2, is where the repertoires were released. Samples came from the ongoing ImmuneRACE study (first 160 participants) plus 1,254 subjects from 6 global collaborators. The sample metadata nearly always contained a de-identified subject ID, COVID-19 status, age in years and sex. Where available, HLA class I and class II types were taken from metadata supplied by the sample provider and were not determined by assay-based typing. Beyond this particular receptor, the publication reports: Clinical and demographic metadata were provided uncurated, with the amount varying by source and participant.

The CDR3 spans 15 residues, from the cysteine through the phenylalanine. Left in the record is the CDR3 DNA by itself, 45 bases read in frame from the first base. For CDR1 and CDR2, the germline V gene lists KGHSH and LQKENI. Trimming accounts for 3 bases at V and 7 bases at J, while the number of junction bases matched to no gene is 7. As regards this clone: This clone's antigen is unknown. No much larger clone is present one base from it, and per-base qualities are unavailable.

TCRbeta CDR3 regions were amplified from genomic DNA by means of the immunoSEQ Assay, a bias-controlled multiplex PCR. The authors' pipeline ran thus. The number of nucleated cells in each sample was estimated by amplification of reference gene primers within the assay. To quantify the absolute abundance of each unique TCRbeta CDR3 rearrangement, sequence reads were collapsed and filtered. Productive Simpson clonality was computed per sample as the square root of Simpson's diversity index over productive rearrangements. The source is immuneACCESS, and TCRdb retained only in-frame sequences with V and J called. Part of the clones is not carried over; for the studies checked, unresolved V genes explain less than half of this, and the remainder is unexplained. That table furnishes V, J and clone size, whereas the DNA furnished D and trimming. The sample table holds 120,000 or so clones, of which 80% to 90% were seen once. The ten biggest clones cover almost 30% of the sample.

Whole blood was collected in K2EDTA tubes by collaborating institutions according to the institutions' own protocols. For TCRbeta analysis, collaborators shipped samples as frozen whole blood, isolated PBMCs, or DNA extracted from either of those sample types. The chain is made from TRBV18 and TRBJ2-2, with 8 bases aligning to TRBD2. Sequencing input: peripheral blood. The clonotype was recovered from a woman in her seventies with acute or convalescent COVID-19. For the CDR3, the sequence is CASSPVASGLGELFF. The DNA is TGTGCCAGCTCACCGGTGGCTAGCGGGCTCGGGGAGCTGTTTTTT.